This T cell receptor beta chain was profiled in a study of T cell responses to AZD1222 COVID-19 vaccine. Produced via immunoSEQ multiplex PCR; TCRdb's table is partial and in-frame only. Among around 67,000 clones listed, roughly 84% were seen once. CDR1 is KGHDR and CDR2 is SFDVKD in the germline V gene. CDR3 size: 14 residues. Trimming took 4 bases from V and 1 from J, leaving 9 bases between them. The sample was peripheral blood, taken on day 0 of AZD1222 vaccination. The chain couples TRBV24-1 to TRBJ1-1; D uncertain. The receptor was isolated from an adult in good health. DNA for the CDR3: TGTGCCACCAGTGACGCCTCGGGGAACACTGAAGCTTTCTTT. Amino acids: CATSDASGNTEAFF.